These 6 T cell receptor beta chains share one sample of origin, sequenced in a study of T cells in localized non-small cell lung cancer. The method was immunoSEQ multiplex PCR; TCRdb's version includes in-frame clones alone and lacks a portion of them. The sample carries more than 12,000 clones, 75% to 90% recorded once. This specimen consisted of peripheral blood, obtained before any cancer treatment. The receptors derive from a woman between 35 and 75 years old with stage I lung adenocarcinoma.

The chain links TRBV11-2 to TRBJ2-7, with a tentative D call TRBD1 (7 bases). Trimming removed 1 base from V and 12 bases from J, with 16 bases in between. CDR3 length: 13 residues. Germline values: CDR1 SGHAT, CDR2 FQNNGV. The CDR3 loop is CASSLVQGGVMYF. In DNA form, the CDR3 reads TGTGCCAGCAGCTTAGTTCAGGGGGGCGTTATGTACTTC.

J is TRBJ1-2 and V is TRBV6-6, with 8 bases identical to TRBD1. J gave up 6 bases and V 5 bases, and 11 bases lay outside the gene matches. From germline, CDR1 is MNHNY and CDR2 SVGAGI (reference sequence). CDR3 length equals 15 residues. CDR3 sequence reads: CASSNNRGWGDGYTF. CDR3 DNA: TGTGCCAGCAGTAACAACAGGGGGTGGGGGGATGGCTACACCTTC.

The CDR3 region has the DNA TGTGCCAGCTCACCAGGGGAGGGCGCGGTGACCCAGTACTTC. It codes for CASSPGEGAVTQYF. The chain uses TRBV18 and TRBJ2-5, with 7 bases matching TRBD2. CDR1 and CDR2 (germline): KGHSH, LQKENI. The trim removed 2 bases at V and 7 bases at J, leaving 7 bases unmatched. The length of the CDR3 is 14 residues.

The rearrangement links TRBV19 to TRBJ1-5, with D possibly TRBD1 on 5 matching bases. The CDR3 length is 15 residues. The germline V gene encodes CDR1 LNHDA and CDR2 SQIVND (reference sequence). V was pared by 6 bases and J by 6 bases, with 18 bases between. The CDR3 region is CASRQDRGSGQPQHF. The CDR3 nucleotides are TGTGCCAGTAGACAGGATAGGGGTTCGGGTCAGCCCCAGCATTTT.

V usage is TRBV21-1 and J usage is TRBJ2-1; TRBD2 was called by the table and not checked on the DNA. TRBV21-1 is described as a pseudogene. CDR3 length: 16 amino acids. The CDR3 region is CASSKIPAGGPNEQFF. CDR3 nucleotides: TGTGCCAGCAGCAAAATCCCAGCGGGGGGGCCCAATGAGCAGTTCTTC.

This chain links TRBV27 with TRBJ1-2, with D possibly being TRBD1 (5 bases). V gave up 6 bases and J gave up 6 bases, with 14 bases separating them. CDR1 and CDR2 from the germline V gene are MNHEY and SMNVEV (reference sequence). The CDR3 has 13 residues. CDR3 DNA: TGTGCCAGCAGATCCATCGACAGCCATGGCTACACCTTC. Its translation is CASRSIDSHGYTF.